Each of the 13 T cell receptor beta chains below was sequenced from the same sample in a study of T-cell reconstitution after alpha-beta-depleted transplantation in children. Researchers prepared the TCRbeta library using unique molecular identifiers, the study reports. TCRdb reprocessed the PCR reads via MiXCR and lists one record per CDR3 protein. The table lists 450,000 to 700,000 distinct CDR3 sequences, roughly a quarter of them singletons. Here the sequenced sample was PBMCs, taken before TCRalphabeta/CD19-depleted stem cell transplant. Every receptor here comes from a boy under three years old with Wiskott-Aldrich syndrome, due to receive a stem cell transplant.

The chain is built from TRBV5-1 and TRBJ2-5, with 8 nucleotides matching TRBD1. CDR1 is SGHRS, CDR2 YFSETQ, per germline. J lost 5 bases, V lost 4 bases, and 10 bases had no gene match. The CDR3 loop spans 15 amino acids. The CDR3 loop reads CASSGGQGPWETQYF. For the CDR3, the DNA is TGCGCCAGCAGCGGCGGACAGGGCCCGTGGGAGACCCAGTACTTC.

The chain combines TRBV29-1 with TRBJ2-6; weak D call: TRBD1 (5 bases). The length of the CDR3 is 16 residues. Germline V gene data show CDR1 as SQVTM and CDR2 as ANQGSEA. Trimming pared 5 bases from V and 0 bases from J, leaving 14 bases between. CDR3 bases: TGCAGCGTTACCAGGGCCCAGAGCTCTGGGGCCAACGTCCTGACTTTC. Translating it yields CSVTRAQSSGANVLTF.

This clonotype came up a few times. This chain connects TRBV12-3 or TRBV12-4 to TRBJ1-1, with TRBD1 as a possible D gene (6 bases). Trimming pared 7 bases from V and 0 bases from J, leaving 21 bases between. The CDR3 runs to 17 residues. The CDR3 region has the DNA TGTGCCAGCACCCCTGGGGGGGCTACCCCCCTGAACACTGAAGCTTTCTTT. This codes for CASTPGGATPLNTEAFF.

CDR3 loop: CASSPRTAYGYTF. DNA of the CDR3: TGTGCCAGCAGCCCCAGGACGGCGTATGGCTACACCTTC. This chain connects TRBV7-9 to TRBJ1-2; no clear D gene. Germline V gene sequence: CDR1 SEHNR, CDR2 FQNEAQ (reference sequence). Trimming removed 5 bases at V and 5 bases at J, with 12 bases between. The CDR3 consists of 13 residues. Drawing the rest from reference TRBV7-9 and TRBJ1-2, the complete variable domain is DTGVSQNPRHKITKRGQNVTFRCDPISEHNRLYWYRQTLGQGPEFLTYFQNEAQLEKSRLLSDRFSAERPKGSFSTLEIQRTEQGDSAMYLCASSPRTAYGYTFGSGTRLTVV.

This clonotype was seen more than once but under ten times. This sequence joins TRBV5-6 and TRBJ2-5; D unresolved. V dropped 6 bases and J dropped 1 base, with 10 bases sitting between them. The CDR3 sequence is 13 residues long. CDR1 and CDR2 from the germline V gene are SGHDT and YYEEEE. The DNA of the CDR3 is TGTGCCAGCATGTTATTTGGCCAAGAGACCCAGTACTTC. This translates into CASMLFGQETQYF.

DNA for the CDR3: TGTGCCAGCAGCTTAGCACAGGGGTCGGGGGAATACGAGCAGTACTTC. Protein: CASSLAQGSGEYEQYF. The J gene is TRBJ2-7, the V gene TRBV7-9, with TRBD1 as a possible D gene (7 bases). The CDR3 sequence is 16 residues long. The germline V gene encodes CDR1 SEHNR and CDR2 FQNEAQ (reference sequence). Trimming left V 0 bases short and J 4 bases short, with 16 bases between.

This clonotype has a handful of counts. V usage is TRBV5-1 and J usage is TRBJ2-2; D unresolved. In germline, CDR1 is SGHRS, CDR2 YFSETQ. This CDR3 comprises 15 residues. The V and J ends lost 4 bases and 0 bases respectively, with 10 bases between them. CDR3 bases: TGCGCCAGCAGCACAACGGAGCCGAACACCGGGGAGCTGTTTTTT. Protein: CASSTTEPNTGELFF. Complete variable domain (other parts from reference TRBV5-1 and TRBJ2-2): KAGVTQTPRYLIKTRGQQVTLSCSPISGHRSVSWYQQTPGQGLQFLFEYFSETQRNKGNFPGRFSGRQFSNSRSEMNVSTLELGDSALYLCASSTTEPNTGELFFGEGSRLTVL.

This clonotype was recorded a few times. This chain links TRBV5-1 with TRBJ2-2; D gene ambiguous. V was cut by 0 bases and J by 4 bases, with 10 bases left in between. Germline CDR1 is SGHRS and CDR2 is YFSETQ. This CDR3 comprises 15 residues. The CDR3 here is CASSLGPPTTGELFF. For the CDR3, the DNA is TGCGCCAGCAGCTTGGGACCACCGACCACCGGGGAGCTGTTTTTT.

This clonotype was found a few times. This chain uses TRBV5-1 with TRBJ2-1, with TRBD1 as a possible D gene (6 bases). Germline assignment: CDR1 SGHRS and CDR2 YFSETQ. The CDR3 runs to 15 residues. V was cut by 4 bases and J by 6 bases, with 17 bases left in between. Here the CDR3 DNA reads TGCGCCAGCAGCCCTATAACTCTCAGGGGCAATGAGCAGTTCTTC. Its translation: CASSPITLRGNEQFF.

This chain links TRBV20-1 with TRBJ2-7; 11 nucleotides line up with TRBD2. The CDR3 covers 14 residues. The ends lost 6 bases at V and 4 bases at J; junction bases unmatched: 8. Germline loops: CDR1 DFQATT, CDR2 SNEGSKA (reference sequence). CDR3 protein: CSALLAGEEYEQYF. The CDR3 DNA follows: TGCAGTGCACTACTAGCGGGAGAGGAGTACGAGCAGTACTTC.

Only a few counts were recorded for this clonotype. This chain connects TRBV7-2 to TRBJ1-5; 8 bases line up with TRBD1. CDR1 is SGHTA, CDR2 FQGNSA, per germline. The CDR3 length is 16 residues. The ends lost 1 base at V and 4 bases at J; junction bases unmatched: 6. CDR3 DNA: TGTGCCAGCAGCTTAGGGATAGGGACAGGAAATCAGCCCCAGCATTTT. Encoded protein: CASSLGIGTGNQPQHF.

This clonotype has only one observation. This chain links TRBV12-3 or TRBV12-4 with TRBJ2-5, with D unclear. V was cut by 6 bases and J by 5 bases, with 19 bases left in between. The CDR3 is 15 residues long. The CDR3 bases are TGTGCCAGCAGCCCGGATAGTGGCTTTAGGGAGACCCAGTACTTC. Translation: CASSPDSGFRETQYF.

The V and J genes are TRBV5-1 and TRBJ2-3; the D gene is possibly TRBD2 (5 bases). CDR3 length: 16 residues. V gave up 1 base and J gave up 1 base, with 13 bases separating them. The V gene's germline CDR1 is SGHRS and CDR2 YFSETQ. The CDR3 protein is CASSLTPLARTDTQYF. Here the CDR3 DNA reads TGCGCCAGCAGCTTGACTCCGCTAGCCCGCACAGATACGCAGTATTTT.